This TCR beta chain was captured by sequencing in a study of T cells expressing NK-cell markers. Details on this clonotype: Its specificity is not known.

CDR3 length equals 14 residues. General study results and limits: Whether expanded NKG2C+ T cell clones recognized HCMV stayed uncertain. In several donors, these clonotypes also led the CD3+CD56-NKG2C+ fraction.

From its re-call of the 5' RACE reads, TCRdb lists each CDR3 protein once, without DNA. The sample includes about 410,000 distinct CDR3 sequences. The receptor's source is a woman aged 50 to 60 in good health. Sequencing was performed on blood T cells: a sorted CD56 or NKG2C T cell subset, CD4+ or CD8+ T cells, or bulk PBMC T cells (not recorded which). V and J are TRBV12-3 or TRBV12-4 and TRBJ2-3; TCRdb's assignment of TRBD2 cannot be checked, as there is no DNA. CDR3 amino acids: CASSPDYTTDTQYF.